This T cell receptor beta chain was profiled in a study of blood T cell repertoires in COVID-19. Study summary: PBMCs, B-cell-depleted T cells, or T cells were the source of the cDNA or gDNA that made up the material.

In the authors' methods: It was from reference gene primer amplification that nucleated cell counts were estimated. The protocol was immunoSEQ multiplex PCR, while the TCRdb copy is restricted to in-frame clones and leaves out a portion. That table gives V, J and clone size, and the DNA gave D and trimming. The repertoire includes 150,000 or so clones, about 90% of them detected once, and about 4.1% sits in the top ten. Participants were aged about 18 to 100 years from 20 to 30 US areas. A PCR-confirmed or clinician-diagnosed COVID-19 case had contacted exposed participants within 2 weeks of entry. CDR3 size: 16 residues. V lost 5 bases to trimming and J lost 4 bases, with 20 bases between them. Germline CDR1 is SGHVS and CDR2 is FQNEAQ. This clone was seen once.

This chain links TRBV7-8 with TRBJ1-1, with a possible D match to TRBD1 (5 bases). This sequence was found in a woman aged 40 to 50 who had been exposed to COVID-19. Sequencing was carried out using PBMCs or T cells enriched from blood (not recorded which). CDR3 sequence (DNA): TGTGCCAGCAGCCTCTTCGGAGGGGCGCTCGGCACTGAAGCTTTCTTT. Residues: CASSLFGGALGTEAFF.